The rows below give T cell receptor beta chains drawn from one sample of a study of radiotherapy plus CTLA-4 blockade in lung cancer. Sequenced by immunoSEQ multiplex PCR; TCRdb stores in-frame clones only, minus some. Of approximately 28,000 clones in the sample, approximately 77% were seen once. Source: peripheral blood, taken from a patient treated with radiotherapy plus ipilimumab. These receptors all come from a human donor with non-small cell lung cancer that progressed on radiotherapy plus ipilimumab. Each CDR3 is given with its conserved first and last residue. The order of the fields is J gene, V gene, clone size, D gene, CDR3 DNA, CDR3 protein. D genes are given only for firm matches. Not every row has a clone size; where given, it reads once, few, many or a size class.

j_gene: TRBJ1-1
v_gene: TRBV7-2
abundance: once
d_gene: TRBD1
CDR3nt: TGTGCCAGCAGAAAGGGACAGACGAACACTGAAGCTTTCTTT
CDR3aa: CASRKGQTNTEAFF

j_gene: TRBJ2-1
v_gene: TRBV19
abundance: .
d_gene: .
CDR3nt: TGTGCCAGCTCGTTTGGCTCCTACAATGAGCAGTTCTTC
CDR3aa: CASSFGSYNEQFF

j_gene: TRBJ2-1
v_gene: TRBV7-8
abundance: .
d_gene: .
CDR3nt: TGTGCCAGCAGCTTAGTTGGGGCCTCCTACAATGAGCAGTTCTTC
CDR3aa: CASSLVGASYNEQFF

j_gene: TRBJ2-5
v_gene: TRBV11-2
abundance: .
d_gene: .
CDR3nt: TGTGCCAGCAGCTTAGATGGGCTCGGGGAAGAGACCCAGTACTTC
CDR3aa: CASSLDGLGEETQYF

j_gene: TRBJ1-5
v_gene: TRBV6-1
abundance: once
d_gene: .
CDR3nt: TGTGCCAGCAGTGAGGGTTTGGGGCCCCAGCATTTT
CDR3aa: CASSEGLGPQHF

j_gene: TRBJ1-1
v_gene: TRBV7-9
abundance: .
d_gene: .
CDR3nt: TGTGCCAGCAGCCCTTTGGACACTGAAGCTTTCTTT
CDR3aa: CASSPLDTEAFF

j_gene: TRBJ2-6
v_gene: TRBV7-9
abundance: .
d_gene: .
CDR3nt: TGTGCCAGCAGCTTAGCGGTGGGGGCCAACGTCCTGACTTTC
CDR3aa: CASSLAVGANVLTF

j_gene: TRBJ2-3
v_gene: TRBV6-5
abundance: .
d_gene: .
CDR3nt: TGTGCCAGCAGTTACTGGAGTGATACGCAGTATTTT
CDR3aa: CASSYWSDTQYF

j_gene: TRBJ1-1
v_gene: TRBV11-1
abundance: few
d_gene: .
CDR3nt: TGTGCCAGCAGCTTATCTCTGGGGAGGGACACTGAAGCTTTCTTT
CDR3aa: CASSLSLGRDTEAFF

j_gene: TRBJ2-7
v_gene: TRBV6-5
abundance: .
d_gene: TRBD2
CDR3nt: TGTGCCTCGGGCGGGGGTTTGCACGAGCAGTACTTC
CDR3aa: CASGGGLHEQYF

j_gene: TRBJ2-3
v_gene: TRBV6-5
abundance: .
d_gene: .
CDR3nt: TGTGCCAGCAGTTCCCCGCGCATAATGAGTACAGATACGCAGTATTTT
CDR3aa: CASSSPRIMSTDTQYF

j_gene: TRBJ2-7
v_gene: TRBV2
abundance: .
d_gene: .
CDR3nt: TGTGCCAGCAGTAGTACGGAGTTTGACTACCACGAGCAGTACTTC
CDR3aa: CASSSTEFDYHEQYF

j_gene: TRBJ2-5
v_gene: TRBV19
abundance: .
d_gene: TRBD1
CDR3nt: TGTGCCAGCCGAGACTCGGACAGGCGGACCAGGCAGTACTTC
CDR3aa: CASRDSDRRTRQYF

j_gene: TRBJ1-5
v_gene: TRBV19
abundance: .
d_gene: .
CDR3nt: TGTGCCAGTAGTGTTAACCGACAAGGGAGCAATCAGCCCCAGCATTTT
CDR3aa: CASSVNRQGSNQPQHF

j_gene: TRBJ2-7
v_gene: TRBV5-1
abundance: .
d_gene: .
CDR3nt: TGCGCCAGCAGCTTGGACGGACAGTCCTCCTACGAGCAGTACTTC
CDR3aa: CASSLDGQSSYEQYF

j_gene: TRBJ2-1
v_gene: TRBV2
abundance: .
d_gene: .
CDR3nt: TGTGCCAGCAGTGAGCTAGGGCGGGGGCTCAATGAGCAGTTCTTC
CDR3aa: CASSELGRGLNEQFF

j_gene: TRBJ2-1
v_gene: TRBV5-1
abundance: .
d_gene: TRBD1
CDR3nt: TGCGCCAGCAGCTTGGACCAGGGGGCGATCAATGAGCAGTTCTTC
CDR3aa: CASSLDQGAINEQFF

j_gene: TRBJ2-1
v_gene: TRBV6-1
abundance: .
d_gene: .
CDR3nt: TGTGCCAGCAGTGATACTTCAGGGGTAAATGAGCAGTTCTTC
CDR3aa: CASSDTSGVNEQFF

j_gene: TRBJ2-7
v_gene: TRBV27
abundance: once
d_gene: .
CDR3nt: TGTGCCAGCAGTGCCCTCGAAAGCTACGAGCAGTACTTC
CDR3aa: CASSALESYEQYF

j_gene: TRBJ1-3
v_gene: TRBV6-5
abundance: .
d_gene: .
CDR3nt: TGTGCCAGCAACGAGGGCCTCTCTGGAAACACCATATATTTT
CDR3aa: CASNEGLSGNTIYF

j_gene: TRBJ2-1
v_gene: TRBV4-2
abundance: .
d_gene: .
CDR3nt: TGTGCCAGCAGCCAAGATCTCACAGGGTCAGGAAATGAGCAGTTCTTC
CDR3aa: CASSQDLTGSGNEQFF

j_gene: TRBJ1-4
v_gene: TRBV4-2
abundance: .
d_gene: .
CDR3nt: TGTGCCAGCAGCCAAGGGGAATTGGTTAATGAAAAACTGTTTTTT
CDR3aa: CASSQGELVNEKLFF

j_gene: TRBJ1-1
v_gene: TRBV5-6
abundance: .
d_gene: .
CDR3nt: TGTGCCAGCAGCTTGCTCTCGCGGCCGAACACTGAAGCTTTCTTT
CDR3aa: CASSLLSRPNTEAFF

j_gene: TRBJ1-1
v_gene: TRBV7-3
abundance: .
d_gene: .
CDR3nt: TGTGCCAGCAGCTTAATCGGGGGTAACACTGAAGCTTTCTTT
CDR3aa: CASSLIGGNTEAFF

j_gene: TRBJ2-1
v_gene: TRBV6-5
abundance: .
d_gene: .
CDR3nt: TGTGCCAGCAGTTTTGGGGGGGAGCAGTTCTTC
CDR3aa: CASSFGGEQFF

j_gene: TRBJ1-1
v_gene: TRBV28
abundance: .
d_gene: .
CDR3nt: TGTGCCAGCAGCCTAACCCTAATGAACACTGAAGCTTTCTTT
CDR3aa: CASSLTLMNTEAFF

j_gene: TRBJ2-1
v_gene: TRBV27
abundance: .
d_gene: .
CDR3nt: TGTGCCAGCAGTTTCCTCCCACCGTCCAAAAATGAGCAGTTCTTC
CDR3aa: CASSFLPPSKNEQFF

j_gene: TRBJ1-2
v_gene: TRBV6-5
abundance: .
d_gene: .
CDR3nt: TGTGCCAGCAGTTATGGGGGGGTTGGAGGCTACACCTTC
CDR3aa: CASSYGGVGGYTF

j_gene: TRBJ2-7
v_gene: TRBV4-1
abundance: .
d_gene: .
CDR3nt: TGCGCCAGCAGCCAAGATGTGAGCGAGCAGTACTTC
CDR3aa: CASSQDVSEQYF

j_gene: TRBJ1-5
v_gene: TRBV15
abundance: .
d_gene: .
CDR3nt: TGTGCCACCAGCAGAGACAAGGGGAGCAATCAGCCCCAGCATTTT
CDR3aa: CATSRDKGSNQPQHF

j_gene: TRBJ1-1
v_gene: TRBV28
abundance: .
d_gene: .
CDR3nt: TGTGCCAGCAGGATTCTCAGTCATAGTGAAGCTTTCTTT
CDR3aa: CASRILSHSEAFF

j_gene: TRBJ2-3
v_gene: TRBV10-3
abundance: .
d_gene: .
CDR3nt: TGTGCCATCAGTGAGGGACGGACAATTAGCACAGATACGCAGTATTTT
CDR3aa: CAISEGRTISTDTQYF